Listed below are T cell receptor beta chains from one sample, sequenced in a study of blood T cell repertoires in COVID-19. Here immunoSEQ multiplex PCR was the method, and the copy in TCRdb shows in-frame clones only, minus some. Here the sample spans over 90,000 clones, around four fifths being singletons. Input material: peripheral blood. The origin of the receptors is a human donor in a cohort sampled during active COVID-19. The CDR3 runs from the conserved cysteine through the conserved F or W. D genes are given only for firm matches. Only some rows state a clone size, as once, few, many or a class for expanded clones.

j_call | d_call | v_call | clone_size | cdr3_nt | cdr3_aa
TRBJ2-1 | TRBD2 | TRBV7-6 | NA | TGTGCCAGCAGCGGGAGGGGTAATGAGCAGTTCTTC | CASSGRGNEQFF
TRBJ2-7 | NA | TRBV30 | NA | TGTGCCTCCGCAGGGAAGCCCTATTCCTACGAGCAGTACTTC | CASAGKPYSYEQYF
TRBJ1-4 | NA | TRBV7-2 | NA | TGTGCCAGCAGCTTAGCGGGAGGGGCCGCAACTAATGAAAAACTGTTTTTT | CASSLAGGAATNEKLFF
TRBJ1-5 | NA | TRBV28 | once | TGTGCCAGCAGGCATTCCGGGACACAAAATCAGCCCCAGCATTTT | CASRHSGTQNQPQHF
TRBJ2-7 | NA | TRBV5-4 | NA | TGTGCCAGCAGCTCGGGGGTGGGATCTCCTCGAGAGCAGTACTTC | CASSSGVGSPREQYF
TRBJ2-1 | TRBD2 | TRBV4-3 | NA | TGCGCCAGCAGCCAGAGCGGGGGGCCGTACAATGAGCAGTTCTTC | CASSQSGGPYNEQFF
TRBJ1-1 | TRBD1 | TRBV6-5 | NA | TGTGCCAGCAGCTACAGGGGTGGGAACACTGAAGCTTTCTTT | CASSYRGGNTEAFF
TRBJ2-1 | TRBD2 | TRBV5-5 | once | TGTGCCAGCCGCGGGGGGGGGCCGAGCTCCTACAATGAGCAGTTCTTC | CASRGGGPSSYNEQFF
TRBJ1-4 | NA | TRBV5-1 | NA | TGCGCCAGCAGCTTGGGGCCCACAACTAATGAAAAACTGTTTTTT | CASSLGPTTNEKLFF
TRBJ1-5 | TRBD1 | TRBV11-2 | few | TGTGCCAGCAGCTTAGGAGGGACAGCCGCTCAGCCCCAGCATTTT | CASSLGGTAAQPQHF
TRBJ1-1 | TRBD1 | TRBV15 | once | TGTGCCACCAGCAGAGATGGGGCGGGACAGGGGATGAACACTGAAGCTTTCTTT | CATSRDGAGQGMNTEAFF
TRBJ1-1 | NA | TRBV28 | many | TGTGCCAGCAGTTTTGGCCCTGAAGCTTTCTTT | CASSFGPEAFF
TRBJ1-1 | NA | TRBV3-1/TRBV3-2 | NA | TGTGCCAGCAGCACTCAATACACTGAAGCTTTCTTT | CASSTQYTEAFF
TRBJ2-2 | NA | TRBV1 | NA | TGCACCAGCAGCCAAGTTAAGCTCCTCCCCACCGGGGAGCTGTTTTTT | CTSSQVKLLPTGELFF
TRBJ2-7 | TRBD1 | TRBV5-1 | NA | TGCGCCAGCAGCCCCACCGGGACAGTTACACCCAAGGCATCCTACGAGCAGTACTTC | CASSPTGTVTPKASYEQYF
TRBJ2-7 | NA | TRBV5-1 | few | TGCGCCAGCAGCTTGGAGAACCGGTTCGCCTACGAGCAGTACTTC | CASSLENRFAYEQYF
TRBJ2-4 | TRBD2 | TRBV15 | NA | TGTGCCACCAGCAGAGTTGGCGGGGGGGCGGGGAACATTCAGTACTTC | CATSRVGGGAGNIQYF
TRBJ1-3 | NA | TRBV11-3 | few | TGTGCCAGCAGCTCGTATTACAGGGATTCTGGAAACACCATATATTTT | CASSSYYRDSGNTIYF
TRBJ1-2 | NA | TRBV11-2 | NA | TGTGCCAGCAGCTCACAAGACAGAGGCCTTCGGGGCTACACCTTC | CASSSQDRGLRGYTF
TRBJ2-7 | NA | TRBV11-3 | NA | TGTGCCAGCAGCCCTGACACCTACGAGCAGTACTTC | CASSPDTYEQYF
TRBJ2-7 | NA | TRBV2 | once | TGTGCCAGCAGGTCAGGGTACGAGCAGTACTTC | CASRSGYEQYF
TRBJ1-3 | TRBD1 | TRBV29-1 | NA | TGCAGCGTTGAGACAGGGTTGGGTGGAAACACCATATATTTT | CSVETGLGGNTIYF
TRBJ2-3 | NA | TRBV6-5 | NA | TGTGCCAGCAGGGACTATACCACAGATACGCAGTATTTT | CASRDYTTDTQYF
TRBJ1-1 | NA | TRBV5-1 | NA | TGCGCCAGCAGCTTGGAAGTGGAGTCCACTGAAGCTTTCTTT | CASSLEVESTEAFF
TRBJ2-2 | TRBD1 | TRBV18 | NA | TGTGCCAGCTCACCAGGACAGGGGATAAACACCGGGGAGCTGTTTTTT | CASSPGQGINTGELFF
TRBJ2-1 | TRBD2 | TRBV4-2 | NA | TGTGCCAGCAGCCAAGTCGGTAGTAGCGGGGGCCTCAAGAATGAGCAGTTCTTC | CASSQVGSSGGLKNEQFF
TRBJ2-2 | NA | TRBV7-9 | NA | TGTGCCAGCAGCTTGTTCGAGGACGGGGAGCTGTTTTTT | CASSLFEDGELFF
TRBJ1-5 | NA | TRBV2 | NA | TGTGCCAGCAGTGACCGAGCTCCTGGCAGCGTTCAGCCCCAGCATTTT | CASSDRAPGSVQPQHF
TRBJ1-2 | NA | TRBV10-3 | NA | TGTGCCGCCTCTCCGGGTGACTATGGCTACACCTTC | CAASPGDYGYTF
TRBJ2-1 | NA | TRBV11-3 | NA | TGTGCCAGCAGCTTCCACCCGGGTAATGAGCAGTTCTTC | CASSFHPGNEQFF
TRBJ1-1 | NA | TRBV5-6 | NA | TGTGCCAGCAGCTTGGGGGAGATCCGTAGGGGGAAGAACACTGAAGCTTTCTTT | CASSLGEIRRGKNTEAFF
TRBJ1-2 | NA | TRBV6-2/TRBV6-3 | NA | TGTGCCAGCAGTTACTCACAGGGTCGGACCTATGGCTACACCTTC | CASSYSQGRTYGYTF
TRBJ2-5 | TRBD2 | TRBV5-1 | NA | TGCGCCAGCAGCCGTCGACTAGCGGGGGCCCAAAAGTACTTC | CASSRRLAGAQKYF
TRBJ1-5 | NA | TRBV7-2 | NA | TGTGCCAGCAGCTTGCAGGGTAATCAGCCCCAGCATTTT | CASSLQGNQPQHF
TRBJ2-1 | NA | TRBV20-1 | NA | TGCAGTGCTAGAGATCGGTTTGAGCAGTTCTTC | CSARDRFEQFF